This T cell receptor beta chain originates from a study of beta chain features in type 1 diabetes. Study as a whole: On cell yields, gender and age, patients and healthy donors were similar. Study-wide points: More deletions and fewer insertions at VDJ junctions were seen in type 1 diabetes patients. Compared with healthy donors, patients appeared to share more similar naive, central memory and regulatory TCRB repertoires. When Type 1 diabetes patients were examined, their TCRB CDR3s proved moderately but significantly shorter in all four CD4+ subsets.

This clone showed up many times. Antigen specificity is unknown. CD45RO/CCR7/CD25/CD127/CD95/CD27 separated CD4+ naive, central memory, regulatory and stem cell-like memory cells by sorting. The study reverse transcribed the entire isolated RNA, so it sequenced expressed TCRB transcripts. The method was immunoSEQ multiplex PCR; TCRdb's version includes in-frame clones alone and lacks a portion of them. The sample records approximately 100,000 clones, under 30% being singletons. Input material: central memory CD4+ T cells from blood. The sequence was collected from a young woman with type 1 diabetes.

The CDR3 sequence: CASSLPSDTQYF. The CDR3 DNA reads TGTGCCAGCTCACTTCCTAGCGATACGCAGTATTTT. The V gene is TRBV18, the J gene TRBJ2-3; D may be TRBD2 (5 bases). In germline, CDR1 is KGHSH, CDR2 LQKENI. V was shortened by 4 bases and J by 6 bases, with 8 bases between the two germline ends. The CDR3 sequence is 12 residues long. Full variable domain (outside the CDR3, taken from reference TRBV18 and TRBJ2-3): NAGVMQNPRHLVRRRGQEARLRCSPMKGHSHVYWYRQLPEEGLKFMVYLQKENIIDESGMPKERFSAEFPKEGPSILRIQQVVRGDSAAYFCASSLPSDTQYFGPGTRLTVL.